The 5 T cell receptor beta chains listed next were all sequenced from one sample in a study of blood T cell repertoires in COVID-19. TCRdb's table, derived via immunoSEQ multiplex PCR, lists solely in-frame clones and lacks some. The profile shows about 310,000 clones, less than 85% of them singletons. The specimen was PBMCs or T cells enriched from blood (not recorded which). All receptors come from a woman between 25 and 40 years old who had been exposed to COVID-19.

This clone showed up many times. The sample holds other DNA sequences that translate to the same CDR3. CDR3 DNA sequence: TGTGCCAGCAGCTTGCCAGTTTCCTACGAGCAGTACTTC. Its protein is CASSLPVSYEQYF. V and J are TRBV7-9 and TRBJ2-7, with D unresolved. The V gene lost 3 bases and the J gene lost 1 base, with 7 bases spanning the gap. The CDR3 runs 13 residues. Germline CDR1 is SEHNR and CDR2 is FQNEAQ (reference sequence).

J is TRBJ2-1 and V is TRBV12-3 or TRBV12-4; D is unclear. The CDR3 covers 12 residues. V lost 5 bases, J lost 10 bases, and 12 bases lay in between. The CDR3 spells CASSDWLEEQFF. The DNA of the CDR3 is TGTGCCAGCAGTGACTGGCTAGAAGAGCAGTTCTTC.

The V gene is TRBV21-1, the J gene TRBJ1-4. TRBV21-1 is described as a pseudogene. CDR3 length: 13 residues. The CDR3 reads CASVCPTNEKLFF. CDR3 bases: TGTGCCAGCGTCTGTCCAACTAATGAAAAACTGTTTTTT.

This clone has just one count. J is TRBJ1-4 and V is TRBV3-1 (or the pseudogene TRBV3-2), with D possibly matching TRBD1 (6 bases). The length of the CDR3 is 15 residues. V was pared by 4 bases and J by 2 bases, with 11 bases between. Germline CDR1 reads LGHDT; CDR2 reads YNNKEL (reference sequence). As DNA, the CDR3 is TGTGCCAGCAGCCTACAGGGTTCGACTAATGAAAAACTGTTTTTT. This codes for CASSLQGSTNEKLFF.

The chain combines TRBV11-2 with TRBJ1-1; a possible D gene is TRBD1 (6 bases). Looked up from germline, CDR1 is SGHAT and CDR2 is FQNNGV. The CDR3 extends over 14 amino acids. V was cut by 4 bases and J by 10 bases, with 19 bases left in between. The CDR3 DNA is TGTGCCAGCAGCTACGGCGTTCAGGGGCGGGTAGCTTTCTTT. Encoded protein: CASSYGVQGRVAFF.